These T cell receptor beta chains were read from a single sample in a study of cytomegalovirus exposure and HLA in healthy donors. Generated by immunoSEQ multiplex PCR, the TCRdb table keeps only in-frame clones and is missing some. This table has 200,000 or so clones, less than 85% appearing once. The sample consisted of PBMCs. The receptors here all came from a woman under 30 in good health and CMV-seronegative. CDR3s include the opening cysteine and the closing phenylalanine or tryptophan. The order of the fields is CDR3 protein, V gene, CDR3 length, J gene.

cdr3_aa: CASSFRVVERGTDTQYF; v_call: TRBV27; cdr3_length: 17; j_call: TRBJ2-3
cdr3_aa: CSVDGTGGINWGYTF; v_call: TRBV29-1; cdr3_length: 15; j_call: TRBJ1-2
cdr3_aa: CASSPGGDRTSYEQYF; v_call: TRBV5-4; cdr3_length: 16; j_call: TRBJ2-7
cdr3_aa: CASSWGSGGPLGNTIYF; v_call: TRBV5-6; cdr3_length: 17; j_call: TRBJ1-3
cdr3_aa: CATRADYGGRVHEQYF; v_call: TRBV15; cdr3_length: 16; j_call: TRBJ2-7
cdr3_aa: CASSGPSRQYTIYF; v_call: TRBV9; cdr3_length: 14; j_call: TRBJ1-3
cdr3_aa: CASSSPGTGSYEQYF; v_call: TRBV27; cdr3_length: 15; j_call: TRBJ2-7
cdr3_aa: CARSLTGDGTYEQYF; v_call: TRBV7-3; cdr3_length: 15; j_call: TRBJ2-7
cdr3_aa: CSAWTSGRLNEQFF; v_call: TRBV29-1; cdr3_length: 14; j_call: TRBJ2-1
cdr3_aa: CASSLTGGRGQETQYF; v_call: TRBV11-2; cdr3_length: 16; j_call: TRBJ2-5
cdr3_aa: CAWRGDTWSGVSGNTIYF; v_call: TRBV30; cdr3_length: 18; j_call: TRBJ1-3
cdr3_aa: CASSLDGYEQYF; v_call: TRBV11-1; cdr3_length: 12; j_call: TRBJ2-7
cdr3_aa: CASSQEGRNNYGYTF; v_call: TRBV4-1; cdr3_length: 15; j_call: TRBJ1-2
cdr3_aa: CASSVHKNGYTF; v_call: TRBV11-1; cdr3_length: 12; j_call: TRBJ1-2
cdr3_aa: CASSEAQGYTGELFF; v_call: TRBV6-1; cdr3_length: 15; j_call: TRBJ2-2
cdr3_aa: CASSLSGDEWETQYF; v_call: TRBV11-2; cdr3_length: 15; j_call: TRBJ2-5
cdr3_aa: CASSLARTRGDTQYF; v_call: TRBV7-2; cdr3_length: 15; j_call: TRBJ2-3
cdr3_aa: CASSRPYTEAFF; v_call: TRBV6-1; cdr3_length: 12; j_call: TRBJ1-1
cdr3_aa: CAWSARLAGGARRETQYF; v_call: TRBV30; cdr3_length: 18; j_call: TRBJ2-5
cdr3_aa: CASSLSGLPQETQYF; v_call: TRBV5-4; cdr3_length: 15; j_call: TRBJ2-5
cdr3_aa: CASGISSYEQYF; v_call: TRBV27; cdr3_length: 12; j_call: TRBJ2-7
cdr3_aa: CASSYRGDTEAFF; v_call: TRBV5-1; cdr3_length: 13; j_call: TRBJ1-1
cdr3_aa: CATTGGDGYTF; v_call: TRBV10-3; cdr3_length: 11; j_call: TRBJ1-2
cdr3_aa: CASSEERGVGSGTEAFF; v_call: TRBV6-1; cdr3_length: 17; j_call: TRBJ1-1
cdr3_aa: CASRQRRLAETDTQYF; v_call: TRBV7-9; cdr3_length: 16; j_call: TRBJ2-3
cdr3_aa: CSVPDRSGNTIYF; v_call: TRBV29-1; cdr3_length: 13; j_call: TRBJ1-3
cdr3_aa: CASSLGEWNTF; v_call: TRBV28; cdr3_length: 11; j_call: TRBJ1-2
cdr3_aa: CASSGTRDRPTTYEQYF; v_call: TRBV25-1; cdr3_length: 17; j_call: TRBJ2-7
cdr3_aa: CATYRAGRTEAFF; v_call: TRBV28; cdr3_length: 13; j_call: TRBJ1-1
cdr3_aa: CASSPEDWGADRFTGELFF; v_call: TRBV18; cdr3_length: 19; j_call: TRBJ2-2
cdr3_aa: CASSGSPSYEQYF; v_call: TRBV28; cdr3_length: 13; j_call: TRBJ2-7
cdr3_aa: CASSLGGPRENTEAFF; v_call: TRBV11-1; cdr3_length: 16; j_call: TRBJ1-1
cdr3_aa: CASSTLGQGAEEKLFF; v_call: TRBV5-1; cdr3_length: 16; j_call: TRBJ1-4
cdr3_aa: CASNQRTVNTEAFF; v_call: TRBV11-1; cdr3_length: 14; j_call: TRBJ1-1
cdr3_aa: CASSYLSGRADTQYF; v_call: TRBV6-5; cdr3_length: 15; j_call: TRBJ2-3
cdr3_aa: CASSYSDRGRTTQYF; v_call: TRBV6-5; cdr3_length: 15; j_call: TRBJ2-5
cdr3_aa: CASSPTGTATYNEQFF; v_call: TRBV18; cdr3_length: 16; j_call: TRBJ2-1
cdr3_aa: CASSSRRALSGNTIYF; v_call: TRBV7-7; cdr3_length: 16; j_call: TRBJ1-3
cdr3_aa: CASSSAGPDDDSDTQYF; v_call: TRBV27; cdr3_length: 17; j_call: TRBJ2-3
cdr3_aa: CASTRAREGRGDTQYF; v_call: TRBV5-4; cdr3_length: 16; j_call: TRBJ2-3
cdr3_aa: CASSPIWGGTEAFF; v_call: TRBV4-1; cdr3_length: 14; j_call: TRBJ1-1
cdr3_aa: CASSPYSSGGADEQFF; v_call: TRBV25-1; cdr3_length: 16; j_call: TRBJ2-1
cdr3_aa: CASSPRDSSSYNEQFF; v_call: TRBV6-6; cdr3_length: 16; j_call: TRBJ2-1
cdr3_aa: CASSYSNTGDDQPQHF; v_call: TRBV6-6; cdr3_length: 16; j_call: TRBJ1-5
cdr3_aa: CASSSPSSYEQYF; v_call: TRBV2; cdr3_length: 13; j_call: TRBJ2-7
cdr3_aa: CASSYGRATGYTF; v_call: TRBV6-5; cdr3_length: 13; j_call: TRBJ1-2
cdr3_aa: CASSLDGPAINYGYTF; v_call: TRBV5-1; cdr3_length: 16; j_call: TRBJ1-2
cdr3_aa: CASSQDLPGPNEQFF; v_call: TRBV4-2; cdr3_length: 15; j_call: TRBJ2-1
cdr3_aa: CTSSQLGHLGQPQHF; v_call: TRBV1; cdr3_length: 15; j_call: TRBJ1-5
cdr3_aa: CASSSGTSMVYEQYF; v_call: TRBV7-3; cdr3_length: 15; j_call: TRBJ2-7
cdr3_aa: CATTPTAETQYF; v_call: TRBV9; cdr3_length: 12; j_call: TRBJ2-5
cdr3_aa: CASSSTGGNTEAFF; v_call: TRBV5-1; cdr3_length: 14; j_call: TRBJ1-1
cdr3_aa: CASSFDRASAAFF; v_call: TRBV11-3; cdr3_length: 13; j_call: TRBJ1-1
cdr3_aa: CASNSQGFYNEQFF; v_call: TRBV6-5; cdr3_length: 14; j_call: TRBJ2-1
cdr3_aa: CASSPDREGYGYTF; v_call: TRBV14; cdr3_length: 14; j_call: TRBJ1-2
cdr3_aa: CASSLKGQRAFF; v_call: TRBV28; cdr3_length: 12; j_call: TRBJ1-1
cdr3_aa: CASSPWTVGLMNTEAFF; v_call: TRBV5-4; cdr3_length: 17; j_call: TRBJ1-1